This T cell receptor (beta chain) was sequenced for a study of T cells in Graves' hyperthyroidism and ophthalmopathy. Study information: Peripheral blood was acquired at first diagnosis, ahead of any therapy whatsoever. Whole-study findings and limits: Most expanded thyroid clonotypes above 0.001 also appeared in blood.

This clonotype was seen ten or more times. Its target is not known. The diagnostic basis comprised clinical symptoms, serum thyroxine and TRAb, thyroid ultrasound and orbital computed tomography. First hyperthyroidism diagnosis is when the blood sample was obtained, before any ophthalmopathy symptoms. Trimming took 6 bases from V and 8 from J, leaving 16 bases between them. This CDR3 has 14 residues. Researchers took RNA transcripts and amplified the TCR beta CDR3 regions from them. First-round RT-PCR targeting the TCR CDR3 was performed with the HTBI primer set. TCRdb recomputed calls from the multiplex PCR reads with MiXCR, one row per CDR3 protein. The repertoire holds around 240,000 distinct CDR3 sequences, with 13% to 15% as singletons.

The receptor comes from a middle-aged woman with Graves' hyperthyroidism that later progressed to Graves' ophthalmopathy. The sample taken for sequencing was blood. The J gene is TRBJ1-4, the V gene TRBV12-3 or TRBV12-4, with D perhaps TRBD1 (6 bases). The CDR3 sequence is CASSLGGAGEKLFF. In nucleotides, the CDR3 is TGTGCCAGCAGCCTGGGGGGGGCGGGGGAAAAACTGTTTTTT.